Listed below are T cell receptor beta chains from one sample, sequenced in a study of CD8+CD57+ T cells in acquired aplastic anemia. TCRdb independently ran MiXCR on the reads; one entry per CDR3 protein. The sample has some 180,000 distinct CDR3 sequences; 45% to 60% are singletons. The specimen sequenced was sorted CD4+, CD8+, or CD8+CD57+ T cells (not recorded which) from PBMCs. The receptors derive from a human donor with aplastic anemia. CDR3s include the opening cysteine and the closing phenylalanine or tryptophan. Each record gives: D gene, clone size, J gene, V gene, CDR3 length, CDR3 protein, CDR3 DNA. A D gene is named only where the DNA matches it firmly. A clone size is listed for some rows: how often the clone was seen (once, few, many), or a class if it is expanded.

D: .
size: many
J: TRBJ1-4
V: TRBV2
length: 18
CDR3: CASSEALQGLGTNEKLFF
DNA: TGTGCCAGCAGTGAAGCGCTTCAGGGACTCGGAACTAATGAAAAACTGTTTTTT

D: .
size: .
J: TRBJ1-1
V: TRBV7-6
length: 12
CDR3: CASSDGTGKAFF
DNA: TGTGCCAGCAGCGACGGGACGGGTAAAGCTTTCTTT

D: .
size: once
J: TRBJ1-1
V: TRBV5-6
length: 14
CDR3: CASSLGQIGTEAFF
DNA: TGTGCCAGCAGCTTGGGGCAGATCGGTACTGAAGCTTTCTTT

D: .
size: .
J: TRBJ1-2
V: TRBV25-1
length: 16
CDR3: CASSTLEAGKYYGYTF
DNA: TGTGCCAGCAGCACTCTCGAGGCGGGCAAGTACTATGGCTACACCTTC

D: TRBD2
size: many
J: TRBJ2-7
V: TRBV5-1
length: 15
CDR3: CASSSMRGTSYEQYF
DNA: TGCGCCAGCAGCTCAATGCGGGGGACGTCCTACGAGCAGTACTTC

D: TRBD1
size: .
J: TRBJ2-2
V: TRBV5-1
length: 15
CDR3: CASTKGADPTGELFF
DNA: TGCGCCAGCACGAAGGGGGCCGATCCCACCGGGGAGCTGTTTTTT

D: .
size: many
J: TRBJ1-6
V: TRBV11-2
length: 14
CDR3: CASNSDSLNSPLHF
DNA: TGTGCCAGCAACTCCGACAGCCTTAACTCACCCCTCCACTTT

D: .
size: many
J: TRBJ2-3
V: TRBV7-2
length: 16
CDR3: CASSLGGAVRTDTQYF
DNA: TGTGCCAGCAGCTTGGGGGGGGCGGTGAGGACAGATACGCAGTATTTT

D: TRBD1
size: few
J: TRBJ2-2
V: TRBV24-1
length: 16
CDR3: CATSDFGQGRDGELFF
DNA: TGTGCCACCAGTGACTTTGGACAGGGGAGGGACGGGGAGCTGTTTTTT

D: .
size: many
J: TRBJ2-2
V: TRBV24-1
length: 14
CDR3: CAARGGAGTGELFF
DNA: TGTGCCGCCCGAGGGGGCGCGGGAACCGGGGAGCTGTTTTTT

D: .
size: many
J: TRBJ1-2
V: TRBV15
length: 15
CDR3: CATSRDWSVGYGYTF
DNA: TGTGCCACCAGCAGAGATTGGTCGGTCGGCTATGGCTACACCTTC

D: TRBD1
size: .
J: TRBJ1-4
V: TRBV3-1
length: 15
CDR3: CASSPGGVGNEKLFF
DNA: TGTGCCAGCAGCCCAGGGGGAGTCGGTAATGAAAAACTGTTTTTT

D: TRBD1
size: many
J: TRBJ2-3
V: TRBV5-6
length: 15
CDR3: CASSFWTGGTDTQYF
DNA: TGTGCCAGCAGCTTCTGGACAGGGGGCACAGATACGCAGTATTTT

D: .
size: .
J: TRBJ2-7
V: TRBV9
length: 15
CDR3: CASSGGPDWSYEQYF
DNA: TGTGCCAGCAGCGGCGGGCCCGACTGGTCCTACGAGCAGTACTTC

D: .
size: once
J: TRBJ2-3
V: TRBV19
length: 14
CDR3: CASETRGGTDTQYF
DNA: TGTGCCAGTGAGACAAGGGGGGGCACAGATACGCAGTATTTT

D: .
size: .
J: TRBJ1-6
V: TRBV28
length: 16
CDR3: CASSFYMGAQNSPLHF
DNA: TGTGCCAGCAGTTTTTACATGGGGGCGCAAAATTCACCCCTCCACTTT

D: TRBD2
size: .
J: TRBJ2-7
V: TRBV2
length: 16
CDR3: CASSGSLAGLSYEQYF
DNA: TGTGCCAGCAGTGGATCTCTAGCGGGACTTTCCTACGAGCAGTACTTC

D: TRBD1
size: .
J: TRBJ1-5
V: TRBV25-1
length: 13
CDR3: CASSTGEGQPQHF
DNA: TGTGCCAGCTCAACAGGGGAGGGCCAGCCCCAGCATTTT

D: .
size: once
J: TRBJ1-1
V: TRBV20-1
length: 14
CDR3: CSAPVGGGNTEAFF
DNA: TGCAGTGCCCCGGTCGGGGGCGGGAACACTGAAGCTTTCTTT

D: TRBD1
size: .
J: TRBJ1-1
V: TRBV10-3
length: 15
CDR3: CAISSREGANIEAFF
DNA: TGTGCCATCTCGTCACGGGAGGGGGCGAACATTGAAGCTTTCTTT

D: .
size: .
J: TRBJ1-1
V: TRBV4-2
length: 14
CDR3: CASSQVGWVTEAFF
DNA: TGTGCCAGCAGCCAAGTAGGATGGGTCACTGAAGCTTTCTTT

D: TRBD1
size: many
J: TRBJ2-7
V: TRBV19
length: 18
CDR3: CASSPRHLSLTGTYEQYF
DNA: TGTGCCAGTAGTCCCCGGCACTTATCGTTGACAGGGACCTACGAGCAGTACTTC

D: .
size: .
J: TRBJ2-1
V: TRBV15
length: 13
CDR3: CATSRDLGNEQFF
DNA: TGTGCCACCAGCAGAGATTTGGGCAATGAGCAGTTCTTC

D: .
size: .
J: TRBJ1-1
V: TRBV5-5
length: 12
CDR3: CASSLEGTGAFF
DNA: TGTGCCAGCAGCTTGGAAGGCACTGGAGCTTTCTTT

D: .
size: .
J: TRBJ1-2
V: TRBV19
length: 13
CDR3: CASRPDVNYGYTF
DNA: TGTGCCAGTAGACCGGACGTGAACTATGGCTACACCTTC

D: .
size: few
J: TRBJ2-5
V: TRBV15
length: 14
CDR3: CATSTGPSQETQYF
DNA: TGTGCCACCAGCACAGGACCGTCGCAAGAGACCCAGTACTTC

D: TRBD1
size: many
J: TRBJ2-5
V: TRBV12-5
length: 16
CDR3: CASGLWGQGRSETQYF
DNA: TGTGCTAGTGGTTTGTGGGGACAGGGGAGATCAGAGACCCAGTACTTC

D: TRBD1
size: many
J: TRBJ1-2
V: TRBV5-1
length: 16
CDR3: CASSLGTGGLGYGYTF
DNA: TGCGCCAGCAGCTTGGGGACAGGAGGGTTGGGCTATGGCTACACCTTC

D: .
size: .
J: TRBJ1-1
V: TRBV25-1
length: 17
CDR3: CASSLFGQGQPNTEAFF
DNA: TGTGCCAGCAGTTTATTTGGGCAGGGGCAACCGAACACTGAAGCTTTCTTT

D: TRBD1
size: .
J: TRBJ2-7
V: TRBV25-1
length: 14
CDR3: CASSEQGVAYEQYF
DNA: TGTGCCAGCAGTGAACAGGGGGTAGCCTACGAGCAGTACTTC

D: .
size: .
J: TRBJ2-7
V: TRBV20-1
length: 15
CDR3: CSARDRDSPSYEQYF
DNA: TGCAGTGCTAGAGATCGGGACTCCCCGTCCTACGAGCAGTACTTC

D: .
size: .
J: TRBJ2-5
V: TRBV5-6
length: 13
CDR3: CASSLPSQETQYF
DNA: TGTGCCAGCAGCTTACCCAGCCAAGAGACCCAGTACTTC

D: TRBD1
size: many
J: TRBJ1-5
V: TRBV19
length: 14
CDR3: CASNTGAINQPQHF
DNA: TGTGCCAGTAACACAGGGGCTATTAATCAGCCCCAGCATTTT

D: .
size: few
J: TRBJ1-1
V: TRBV15
length: 15
CDR3: CATSRGNRDDTEAFF
DNA: TGTGCCACCAGCAGAGGTAACAGGGATGACACTGAAGCTTTCTTT

D: TRBD1
size: many
J: TRBJ1-1
V: TRBV13
length: 14
CDR3: CASSIRTGNTEAFF
DNA: TGTGCCAGCAGCATCCGGACAGGTAACACTGAAGCTTTCTTT

D: TRBD1
size: many
J: TRBJ1-4
V: TRBV6-6
length: 12
CDR3: CASSYDRAKLFF
DNA: TGTGCCAGCAGTTACGACAGGGCGAAACTGTTTTTT

D: .
size: many
J: TRBJ2-7
V: TRBV5-4
length: 14
CDR3: CASSSNPDPYEQYF
DNA: TGTGCCAGCAGCTCAAACCCTGACCCCTACGAGCAGTACTTC

D: .
size: .
J: TRBJ2-2
V: TRBV24-1
length: 16
CDR3: CATSDLKVRDTGELFF
DNA: TGTGCCACCAGTGACCTCAAGGTCAGGGACACCGGGGAGCTGTTTTTT

D: .
size: few
J: TRBJ2-7
V: TRBV2
length: 13
CDR3: CASNPPTGYEQYF
DNA: TGTGCCAGCAACCCCCCGACGGGCTACGAGCAGTACTTC

D: TRBD1
size: .
J: TRBJ2-7
V: TRBV19
length: 13
CDR3: CASSPGQGGRQYF
DNA: TGTGCCAGTAGTCCGGGACAGGGGGGTCGGCAGTACTTC

D: .
size: few
J: TRBJ1-6
V: TRBV7-8
length: 13
CDR3: CASSWGSNSPLHF
DNA: TGTGCCAGCAGCTGGGGATCCAATTCACCCCTCCACTTT

D: TRBD1
size: .
J: TRBJ2-5
V: TRBV6-5
length: 16
CDR3: CASSYGGTGYQETQYF
DNA: TGTGCCAGCAGTTACGGTGGGACAGGGTACCAAGAGACCCAGTACTTC

D: .
size: .
J: TRBJ2-7
V: TRBV19
length: 13
CDR3: CASSSGSWVAQYF
DNA: TGTGCCAGTAGTAGCGGCTCCTGGGTCGCGCAGTACTTC

D: TRBD1
size: .
J: TRBJ2-5
V: TRBV20-1
length: 13
CDR3: CSATDRPRETKYF
DNA: TGCAGTGCCACGGACAGGCCCCGAGAGACCAAGTACTTC

D: TRBD1
size: .
J: TRBJ2-7
V: TRBV6-1
length: 14
CDR3: CASTPGQGWDEQYF
DNA: TGTGCCAGCACCCCGGGACAGGGATGGGACGAGCAGTACTTC

D: TRBD1
size: .
J: TRBJ1-6
V: TRBV6-1
length: 17
CDR3: CASSEGWDRGGNSPLHF
DNA: TGTGCCAGCAGTGAAGGTTGGGACAGGGGGGGTAATTCACCCCTCCACTTT

D: .
size: once
J: TRBJ1-5
V: TRBV7-9
length: 16
CDR3: CASSLGWGRGNQPQHF
DNA: TGTGCCAGCAGCTTAGGTTGGGGTCGGGGCAATCAGCCCCAGCATTTT

D: TRBD1
size: .
J: TRBJ2-7
V: TRBV11-1
length: 16
CDR3: CASSPPSGTGGSEQYF
DNA: TGTGCCAGCAGCCCCCCATCCGGGACAGGGGGCTCCGAGCAGTACTTC

D: .
size: many
J: TRBJ1-1
V: TRBV5-1
length: 13
CDR3: CASSLQGYTEAFF
DNA: TGCGCCAGCAGCTTACAGGGTTACACTGAAGCTTTCTTT

D: TRBD2
size: many
J: TRBJ2-7
V: TRBV12-3/TRBV12-4
length: 15
CDR3: CASSFIAGSSYEQYF
DNA: TGTGCCAGCAGTTTCATAGCGGGGAGCTCCTACGAGCAGTACTTC